Reported below is one T cell receptor beta chain. Its antigen is not known. This likely reflects a read error, since a far larger clone is one base away. Stated time point: newly diagnosed GD, antithyroid drugs for less than 3 months. PBMC RNA served as the TCR library source. Those enrolled as patients came out of an endocrinology department in Xi'an, China. The entry originates in a study of regulatory T cells in long-lasting Graves disease. Overall study context: Prior antithyroid drug treatment in newly diagnosed Graves' patients lasted under 3 months. General study results and limits: Those with persistent disease had in common more public clonotypes (about 3,000) than new patients (roughly 970). TCR diversity was lower in persistent Graves' patients than in newly diagnosed ones.

Arm-PCR of CDR3 regions and iRepertoire HTBI primers were the basis on which TCR beta libraries were built. TCRdb re-called the multiplex PCR reads through MiXCR, storing one row per CDR3 protein. The sample records under 500,000 distinct CDR3 sequences, around 17% being singletons. CDR1 and CDR2 from the germline V gene are SGHNT and YENEEA. The CDR3 runs 16 residues. Another study also made use of these data, one on T cells in Graves' hyperthyroidism and ophthalmopathy.

The TCR originated in a woman younger than 45 with Graves disease. This specimen consisted of peripheral blood mononuclear cells (PBMCs), obtained at new diagnosis, from a patient treated with antithyroid drugs. The chain couples TRBV11-3 to TRBJ2-3, with TRBD2 matching 9 bases. The closer fit of TRBJ2-1 to the DNA end suggests the J call may be wrong. CDR3 sequence: CASSSRTSESLNEQFF. CDR3 in DNA: TGTGCCAGCAGCTCGCGGACTAGCGAGAGTTTGAATGAGCAGTTCTTC.